This T cell receptor (beta chain) was recovered during a study of T-cell memory formation after mild COVID-19. Study-wide results and caveats: Contracting CD8+ clones were enriched in EMRA, CD4+ mainly in CM and EM. Day 15 to 85 contractors were CD4/CD8 balanced; later expanders leaned CD4+.

Concerning this clonotype itself: Its antigen is currently unknown.

CDR3 size: 15 residues. CDR1 ENHRY and CDR2 SYGVKD come from the germline V gene. Barcoded TCR alpha and TCR beta cDNA libraries with UMIs came from 5'RACE using constant-segment primers. TCRdb recomputed calls from the 5' RACE reads with MiXCR, one row per CDR3 protein. Among about 290,000 distinct CDR3 sequences listed, about 16% were seen once. Material for sequencing was PBMCs or a T cell subset sorted from them (not recorded which). The V call is TRBV10-3, the J call TRBJ2-2, with D tentatively TRBD1 (6 bases). The source of this sequence is a man younger than 35 who had mild COVID-19 (a few samples of this study predate the infection). Cell type and time point are not known. The CDR3 bases are TGTTCCTCAAGGGGGACGGCTTCGAACACCGGGGAGCTGTTTTTT. It specifies CSSRGTASNTGELFF.